The sample holds a few counts of the clone carrying this T cell receptor (beta chain). These data are taken from a study of blood T cell repertoires in COVID-19. About the study: Samples of COVID-19 (acute and convalescent) were obtained from the United States, Italy and Spain. Nucleic acid was either cDNA or gDNA, and it came from T cells, B-cell-depleted T cells, or PBMCs.

Authors' processing steps: Quantification of nucleated cells was approximated via reference gene primer amplification. Produced via immunoSEQ multiplex PCR; TCRdb's table is partial and in-frame only. V and J calls and clone size come straight from that table; D and trimming were deduced from the DNA. The data hold around 150,000 clones, with around 82% observed a single time. CDR1 is MNHNS, CDR2 SASEGT, per germline. Between the trimmed V and J ends, which lost 1 base and 7 bases, there was a span of 11 bases. This CDR3 region has 14 residues. The gene calls are TRBV6-1 and TRBJ1-5; no firm D call. Sequences were obtained from peripheral blood. This TCR derives from a man aged 55 to 69 with acute or convalescent COVID-19. In DNA, the CDR3 is TGTGCCAGCAGTGAAGTCGGAGGACTACAGCCCCAGCATTTT. Its protein is CASSEVGGLQPQHF.